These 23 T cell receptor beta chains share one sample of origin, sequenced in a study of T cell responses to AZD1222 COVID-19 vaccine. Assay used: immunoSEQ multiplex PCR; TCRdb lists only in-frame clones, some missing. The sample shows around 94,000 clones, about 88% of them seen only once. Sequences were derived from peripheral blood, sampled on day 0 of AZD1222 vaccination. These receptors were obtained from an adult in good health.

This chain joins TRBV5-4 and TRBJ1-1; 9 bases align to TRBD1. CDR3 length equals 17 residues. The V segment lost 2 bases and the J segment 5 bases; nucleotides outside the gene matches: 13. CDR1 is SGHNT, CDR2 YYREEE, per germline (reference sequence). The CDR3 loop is CASSFGGQGVMGTEAFF. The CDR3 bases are TGTGCCAGCAGCTTTGGGGGACAGGGCGTTATGGGGACTGAAGCTTTCTTT.

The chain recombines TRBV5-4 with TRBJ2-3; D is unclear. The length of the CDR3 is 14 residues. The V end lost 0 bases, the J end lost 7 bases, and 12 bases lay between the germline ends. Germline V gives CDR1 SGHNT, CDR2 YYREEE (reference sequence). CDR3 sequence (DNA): TGTGCCAGCAGCTTGGGTGGCAGCAGCTATACGCAGTATTTT. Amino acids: CASSLGGSSYTQYF.

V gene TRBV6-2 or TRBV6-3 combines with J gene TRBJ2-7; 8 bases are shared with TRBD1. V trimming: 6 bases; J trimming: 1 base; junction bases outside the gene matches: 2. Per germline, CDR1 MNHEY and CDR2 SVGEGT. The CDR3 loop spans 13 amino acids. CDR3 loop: CASSRTGSYEQYF. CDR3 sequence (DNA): TGTGCCAGCAGCCGGACAGGGTCCTACGAGCAGTACTTC.

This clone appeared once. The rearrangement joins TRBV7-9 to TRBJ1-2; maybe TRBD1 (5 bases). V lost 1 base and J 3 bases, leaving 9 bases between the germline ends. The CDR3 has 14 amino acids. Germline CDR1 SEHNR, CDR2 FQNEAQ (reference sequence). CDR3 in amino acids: CASSLGGTDYGYTF. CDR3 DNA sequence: TGTGCCAGCAGCTTAGGTGGGACGGACTATGGCTACACCTTC.

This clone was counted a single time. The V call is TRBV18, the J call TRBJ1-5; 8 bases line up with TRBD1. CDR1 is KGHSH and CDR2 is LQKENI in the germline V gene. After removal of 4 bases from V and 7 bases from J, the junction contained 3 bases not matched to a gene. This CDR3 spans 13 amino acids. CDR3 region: CASSRTGNQPQHF. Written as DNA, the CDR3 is TGTGCCAGCTCACGGACAGGGAACCAGCCCCAGCATTTT.

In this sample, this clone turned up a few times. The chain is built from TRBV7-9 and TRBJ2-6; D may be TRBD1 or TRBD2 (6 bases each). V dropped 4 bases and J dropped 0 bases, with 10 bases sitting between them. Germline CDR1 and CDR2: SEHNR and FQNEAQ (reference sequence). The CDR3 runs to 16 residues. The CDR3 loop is CASSWGRDSGANVLTF. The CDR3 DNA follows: TGTGCCAGCAGCTGGGGGCGGGACTCTGGGGCCAACGTCCTGACTTTC. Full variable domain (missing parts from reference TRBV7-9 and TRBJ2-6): DTGVSQNPRHKITKRGQNVTFRCDPISEHNRLYWYRQTLGQGPEFLTYFQNEAQLEKSRLLSDRFSAERPKGSFSTLEIQRTEQGDSAMYLCASSWGRDSGANVLTFGAGSRLTVL.

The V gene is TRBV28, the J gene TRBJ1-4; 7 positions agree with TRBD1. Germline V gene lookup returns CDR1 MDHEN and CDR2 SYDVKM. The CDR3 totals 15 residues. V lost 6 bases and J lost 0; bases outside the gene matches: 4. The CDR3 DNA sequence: TGTGCCAGCAGCCGGGACAGAGCAACTAATGAAAAACTGTTTTTT. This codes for CASSRDRATNEKLFF.

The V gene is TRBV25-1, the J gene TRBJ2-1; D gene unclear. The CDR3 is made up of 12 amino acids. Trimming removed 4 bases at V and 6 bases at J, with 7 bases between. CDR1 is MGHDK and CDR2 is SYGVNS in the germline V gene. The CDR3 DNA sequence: TGTGCCAGCAGTGGCGTAGCCAATGAGCAGTTCTTC. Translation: CASSGVANEQFF.

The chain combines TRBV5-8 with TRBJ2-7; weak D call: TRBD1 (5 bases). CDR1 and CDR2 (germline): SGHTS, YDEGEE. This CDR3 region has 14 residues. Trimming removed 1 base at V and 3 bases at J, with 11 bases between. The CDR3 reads CASSLNRFLYEQYF. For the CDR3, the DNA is TGTGCCAGCAGCTTGAACAGGTTCCTCTACGAGCAGTACTTC.

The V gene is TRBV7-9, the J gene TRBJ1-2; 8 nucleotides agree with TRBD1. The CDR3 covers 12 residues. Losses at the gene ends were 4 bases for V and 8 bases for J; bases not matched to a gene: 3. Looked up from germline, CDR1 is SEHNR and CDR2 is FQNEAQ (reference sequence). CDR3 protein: CASSYSGGGYTF. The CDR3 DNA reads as TGTGCCAGCAGCTACTCAGGGGGCGGCTACACCTTC.

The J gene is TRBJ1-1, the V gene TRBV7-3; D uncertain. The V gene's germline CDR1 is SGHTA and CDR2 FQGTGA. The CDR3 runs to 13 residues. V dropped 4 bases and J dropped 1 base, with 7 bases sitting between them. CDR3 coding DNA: TGTGCCAGCAGCTCTGGTGAGAACACTGAAGCTTTCTTT. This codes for CASSSGENTEAFF. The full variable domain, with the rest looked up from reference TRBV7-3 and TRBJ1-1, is GAGVSQTPSNKVTEKGKYVELRCDPISGHTALYWYRQSLGQGPEFLIYFQGTGAADDSGLPNDRFFAVRPEGSVSTLKIQRTERGDSAVYLCASSSGENTEAFFGQGTRLTVV.

CDR3 nucleotide sequence: TGTGCCAGCAGCGTAGGGAGCGGGGGGTACAATGAGCAGTTCTTC. This gives the protein CASSVGSGGYNEQFF. The V gene is TRBV9, the J gene TRBJ2-1, with 9 bases lining up with TRBD2. Germline trimming cut 0 bases from V and 4 bases from J; bases unmatched to any gene: 2. CDR3 length equals 15 residues. The V gene's germline CDR1 is SGDLS and CDR2 YYNGEE. Full variable domain (rest looked up from reference TRBV9 and TRBJ2-1): DSGVTQTPKHLITATGQRVTLRCSPRSGDLSVYWYQQSLDQGLQFLIQYYNGEERAKGNILERFSAQQFPDLHSELNLSSLELGDSALYFCASSVGSGGYNEQFFGPGTRLTVL.

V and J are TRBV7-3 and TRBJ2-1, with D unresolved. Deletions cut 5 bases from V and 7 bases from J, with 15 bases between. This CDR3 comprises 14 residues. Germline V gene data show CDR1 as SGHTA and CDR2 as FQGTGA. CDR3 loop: CASSLGSQSNEQFF. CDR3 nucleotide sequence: TGTGCCAGCAGCCTCGGGTCTCAGTCGAATGAGCAGTTCTTC.

CDR3 nucleotide sequence: TGTGCCAGCAGACGGGACGCAGCGAACACCGGGGAGCTGTTTTTT. Protein product: CASRRDAANTGELFF. The chain joins TRBV7-8 to TRBJ2-2; the D call may be TRBD1 or TRBD2 (5 bases each). V was pared by 6 bases and J by 0 bases, with 11 bases between. Germline V gives CDR1 SGHVS, CDR2 FQNEAQ. The CDR3 has 15 residues.

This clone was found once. CDR3 protein: CASSPEGMNTEAFF. DNA for the CDR3: TGTGCCAGCAGCCCCGAGGGCATGAACACTGAAGCTTTCTTT. The chain has TRBV6-5 and TRBJ1-1, with unresolved D. The CDR3 covers 14 residues. Trimming removed 6 bases from V and 0 bases from J, with 11 bases in between. Germline CDR1 and CDR2: MNHEY and SVGAGI.

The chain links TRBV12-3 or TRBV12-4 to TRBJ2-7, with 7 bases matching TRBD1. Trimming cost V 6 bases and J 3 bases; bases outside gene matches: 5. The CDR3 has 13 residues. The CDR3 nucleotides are TGTGCCAGCAGCCGGGGACAGAACTACGAGCAGTACTTC. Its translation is CASSRGQNYEQYF.

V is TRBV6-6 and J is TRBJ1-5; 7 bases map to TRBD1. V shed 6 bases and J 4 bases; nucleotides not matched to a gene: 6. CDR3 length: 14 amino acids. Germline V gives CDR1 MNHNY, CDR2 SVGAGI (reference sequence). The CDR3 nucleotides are TGTGCCAGCAGCCAGGGACAGATTAATCAGCCCCAGCATTTT. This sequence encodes CASSQGQINQPQHF.

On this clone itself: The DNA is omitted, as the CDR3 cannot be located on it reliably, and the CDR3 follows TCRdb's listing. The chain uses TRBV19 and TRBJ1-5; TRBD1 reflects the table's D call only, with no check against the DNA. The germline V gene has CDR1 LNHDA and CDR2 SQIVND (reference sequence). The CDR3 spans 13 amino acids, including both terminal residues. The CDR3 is CASTSDSRRPQHF.

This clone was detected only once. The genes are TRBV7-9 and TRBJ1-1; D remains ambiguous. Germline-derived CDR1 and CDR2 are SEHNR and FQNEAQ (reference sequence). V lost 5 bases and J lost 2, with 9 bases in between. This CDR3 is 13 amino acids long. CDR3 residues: CASSPRANTEAFF. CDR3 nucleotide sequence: TGTGCCAGCAGCCCTCGCGCCAACACTGAAGCTTTCTTT.

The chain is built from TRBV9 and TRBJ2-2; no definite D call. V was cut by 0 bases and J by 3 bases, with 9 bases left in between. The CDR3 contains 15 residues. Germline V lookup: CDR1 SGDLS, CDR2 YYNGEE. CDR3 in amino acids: CASSVASIHTGELFF. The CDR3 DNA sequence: TGTGCCAGCAGCGTAGCCTCAATCCACACCGGGGAGCTGTTTTTT.

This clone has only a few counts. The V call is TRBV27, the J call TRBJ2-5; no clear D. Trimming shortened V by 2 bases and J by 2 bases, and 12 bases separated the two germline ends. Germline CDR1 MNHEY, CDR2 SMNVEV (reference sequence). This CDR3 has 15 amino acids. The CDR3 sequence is CASSLNMAVQETQYF. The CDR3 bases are TGTGCCAGCAGTTTAAATATGGCTGTGCAAGAGACCCAGTACTTC.

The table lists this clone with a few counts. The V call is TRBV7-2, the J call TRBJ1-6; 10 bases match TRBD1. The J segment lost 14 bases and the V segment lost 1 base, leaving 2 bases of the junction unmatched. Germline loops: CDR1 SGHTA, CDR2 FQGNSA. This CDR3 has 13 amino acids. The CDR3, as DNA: TGTGCCAGCAGCTTAGTGACAGGGGGCACCCTCCACTTT. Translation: CASSLVTGGTLHF.

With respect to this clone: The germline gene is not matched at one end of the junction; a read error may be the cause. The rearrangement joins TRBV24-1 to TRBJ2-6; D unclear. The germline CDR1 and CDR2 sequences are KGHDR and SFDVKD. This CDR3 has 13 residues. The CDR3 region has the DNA TGTGCCACCGGGTCCCCTGGAGCCAACGTCCTGACTTTC. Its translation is CATGSPGANVLTF.